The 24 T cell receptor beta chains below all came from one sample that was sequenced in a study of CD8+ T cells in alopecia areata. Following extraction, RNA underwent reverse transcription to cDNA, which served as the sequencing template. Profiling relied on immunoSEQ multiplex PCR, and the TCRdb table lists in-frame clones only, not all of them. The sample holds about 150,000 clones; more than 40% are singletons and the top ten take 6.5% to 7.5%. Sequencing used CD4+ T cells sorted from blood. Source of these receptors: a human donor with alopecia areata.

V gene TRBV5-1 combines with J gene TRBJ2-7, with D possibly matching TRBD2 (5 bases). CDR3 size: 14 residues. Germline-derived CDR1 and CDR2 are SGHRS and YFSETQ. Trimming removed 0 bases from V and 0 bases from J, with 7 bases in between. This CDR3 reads CASSLGRDSYEQYF. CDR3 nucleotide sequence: TGCGCCAGCAGCTTGGGTCGGGACTCCTACGAGCAGTACTTC.

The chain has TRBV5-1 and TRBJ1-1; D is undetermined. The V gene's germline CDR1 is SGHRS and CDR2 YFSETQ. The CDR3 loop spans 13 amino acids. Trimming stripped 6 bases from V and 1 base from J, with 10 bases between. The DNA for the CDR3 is TGCGCCAGCAACAGAGGAGGGAACACTGAAGCTTTCTTT. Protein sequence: CASNRGGNTEAFF.

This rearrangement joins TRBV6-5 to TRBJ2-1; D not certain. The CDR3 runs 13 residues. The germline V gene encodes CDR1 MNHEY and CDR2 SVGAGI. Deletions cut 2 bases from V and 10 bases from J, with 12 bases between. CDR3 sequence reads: CASSYQGPKEQFF. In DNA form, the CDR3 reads TGTGCCAGCAGTTACCAAGGCCCCAAGGAGCAGTTCTTC.

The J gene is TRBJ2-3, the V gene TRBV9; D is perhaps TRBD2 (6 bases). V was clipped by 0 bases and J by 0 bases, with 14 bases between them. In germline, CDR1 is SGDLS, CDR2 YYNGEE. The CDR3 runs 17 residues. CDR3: CASSVGGAVASTDTQYF. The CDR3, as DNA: TGTGCCAGCAGCGTAGGCGGGGCGGTTGCTAGCACAGATACGCAGTATTTT.

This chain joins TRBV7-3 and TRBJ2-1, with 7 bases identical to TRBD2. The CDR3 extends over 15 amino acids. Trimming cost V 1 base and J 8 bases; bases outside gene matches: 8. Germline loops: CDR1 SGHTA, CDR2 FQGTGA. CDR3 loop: CASSLNPTSNDEQFF. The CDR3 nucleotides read TGTGCCAGCAGCTTAAATCCGACTAGCAACGATGAGCAGTTCTTC. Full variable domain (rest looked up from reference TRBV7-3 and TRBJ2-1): GAGVSQTPSNKVTEKGKYVELRCDPISGHTALYWYRQSLGQGPEFLIYFQGTGAADDSGLPNDRFFAVRPEGSVSTLKIQRTERGDSAVYLCASSLNPTSNDEQFFGPGTRLTVL.

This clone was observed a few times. The CDR3 sequence: CASSLAASGRPNEQFF. In nucleotides, the CDR3 is TGCGCCAGCAGCTTGGCGGCTAGCGGGAGGCCCAATGAGCAGTTCTTC. V is TRBV5-1 and J is TRBJ2-1; 11 bases agree with TRBD2. The V gene's germline CDR1 is SGHRS and CDR2 YFSETQ. The V and J ends lost 0 bases and 6 bases, in that order; junction bases with no gene match: 5. This CDR3 contains 16 residues.

CDR3 DNA: TGCAGTGCTGGGGGTGTTTACGAGCAGTACTTC. Protein sequence: CSAGGVYEQYF. The chain employs TRBV20-1 and TRBJ2-7, with D perhaps matching TRBD1 or TRBD2 (5 bases each). This CDR3 is built from 11 residues. CDR1 and CDR2 from the germline V gene are DFQATT and SNEGSKA (reference sequence). V was trimmed by 5 bases and J by 4 bases, leaving 9 bases between them.

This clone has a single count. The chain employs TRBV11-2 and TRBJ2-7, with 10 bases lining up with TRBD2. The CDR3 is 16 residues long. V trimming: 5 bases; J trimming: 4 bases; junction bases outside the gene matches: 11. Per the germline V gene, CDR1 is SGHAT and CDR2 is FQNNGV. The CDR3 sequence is CASSHITGTSEYEQYF. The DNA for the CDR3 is TGTGCCAGCAGCCATATCACCGGGACTAGCGAATACGAGCAGTACTTC.

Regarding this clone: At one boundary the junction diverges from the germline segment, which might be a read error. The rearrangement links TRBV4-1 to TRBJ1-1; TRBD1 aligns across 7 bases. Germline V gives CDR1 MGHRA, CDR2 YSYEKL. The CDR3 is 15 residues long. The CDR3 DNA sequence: TGCGCCAGCAGCCCCCCTATTTTGGACAGGTCCGGTTCGGCCTTT. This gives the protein CASSPPILDRSGSAF.

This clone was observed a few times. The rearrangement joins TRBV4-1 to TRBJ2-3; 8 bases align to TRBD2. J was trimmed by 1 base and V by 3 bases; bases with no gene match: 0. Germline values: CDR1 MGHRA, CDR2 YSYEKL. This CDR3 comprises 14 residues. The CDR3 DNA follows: TGCGCCAGCAGCCAGCGGGAGGGCACAGATACGCAGTATTTT. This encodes CASSQREGTDTQYF.

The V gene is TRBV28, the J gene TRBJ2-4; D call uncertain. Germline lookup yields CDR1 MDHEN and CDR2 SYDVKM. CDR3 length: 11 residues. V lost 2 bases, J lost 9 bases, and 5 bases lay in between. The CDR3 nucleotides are TGTGCCAGCAGTTTAATGGGCATTCAGTACTTC. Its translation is CASSLMGIQYF.

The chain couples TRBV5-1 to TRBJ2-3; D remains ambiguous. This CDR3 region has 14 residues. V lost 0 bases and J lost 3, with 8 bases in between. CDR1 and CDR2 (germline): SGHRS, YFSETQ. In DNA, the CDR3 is TGCGCCAGCAGCTTGGTCACAGTAACAGATACGCAGTATTTT. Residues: CASSLVTVTDTQYF.

This chain's CDR3 is CASASGGGLYEQYF. CDR3 nucleotides: TGTGCCAGCGCATCAGGTGGCGGCCTTTACGAGCAGTACTTC. The chain recombines TRBV27 with TRBJ2-7; D gene ambiguous. Germline CDR1 MNHEY, CDR2 SMNVEV (reference sequence). Trimming took 8 bases from V and 4 from J, leaving 18 bases between them. This CDR3 region has 14 residues.

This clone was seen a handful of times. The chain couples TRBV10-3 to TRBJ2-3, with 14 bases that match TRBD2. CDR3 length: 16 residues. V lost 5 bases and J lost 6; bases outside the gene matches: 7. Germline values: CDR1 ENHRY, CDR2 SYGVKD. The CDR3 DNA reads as TGTGCCATCAGTTTGAATCGACTAGCGGGAGGGGATACGCAGTATTTT. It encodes CAISLNRLAGGDTQYF.

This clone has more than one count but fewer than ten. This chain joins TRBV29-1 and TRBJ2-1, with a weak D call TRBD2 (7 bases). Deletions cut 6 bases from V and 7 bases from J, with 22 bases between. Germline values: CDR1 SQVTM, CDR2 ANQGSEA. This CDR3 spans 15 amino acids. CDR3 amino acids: CSVALLGGTQNEQFF. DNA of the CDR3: TGCAGCGTGGCCCTCTTGGGGGGGACACAGAATGAGCAGTTCTTC.

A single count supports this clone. Written as DNA, the CDR3 is TGTGCCAGCGGGAACGGCCTCCAGGCGGAGACCCAGTACTTC. It specifies CASGNGLQAETQYF. The V gene is TRBV2, the J gene TRBJ2-5; D is ambiguous. The CDR3 length is 14 residues. Germline V gene lookup returns CDR1 SNHLY and CDR2 FYNNEI. The ends were cut back, 8 bases at V and 5 bases at J, with 18 bases in the middle.

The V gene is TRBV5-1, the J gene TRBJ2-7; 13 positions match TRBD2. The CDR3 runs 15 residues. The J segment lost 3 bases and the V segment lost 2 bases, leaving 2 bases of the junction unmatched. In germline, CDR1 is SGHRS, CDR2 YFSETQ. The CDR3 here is CASSLRTSGSYEQYF. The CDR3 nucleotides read TGCGCCAGCAGCTTACGGACTAGCGGGAGCTACGAGCAGTACTTC.

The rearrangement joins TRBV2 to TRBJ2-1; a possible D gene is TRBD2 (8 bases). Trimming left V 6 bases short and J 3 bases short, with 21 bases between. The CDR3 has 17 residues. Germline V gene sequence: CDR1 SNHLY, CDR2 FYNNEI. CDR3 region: CASSGGTAGVFYNEQFF. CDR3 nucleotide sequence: TGTGCCAGCAGCGGGGGGACAGCGGGAGTCTTCTACAATGAGCAGTTCTTC.

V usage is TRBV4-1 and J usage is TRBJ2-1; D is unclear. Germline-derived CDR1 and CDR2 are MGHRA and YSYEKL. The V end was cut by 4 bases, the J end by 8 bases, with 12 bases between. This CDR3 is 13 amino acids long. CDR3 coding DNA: TGCGCCAGCAGCCGAGAAACTGGCCATGAGCAGTTCTTC. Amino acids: CASSRETGHEQFF.

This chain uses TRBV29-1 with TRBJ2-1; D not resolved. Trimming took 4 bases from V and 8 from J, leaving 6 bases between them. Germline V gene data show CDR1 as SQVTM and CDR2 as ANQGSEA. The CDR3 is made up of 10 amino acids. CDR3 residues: CSVANDEQFF. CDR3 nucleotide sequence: TGCAGCGTTGCTAACGATGAGCAGTTCTTC.

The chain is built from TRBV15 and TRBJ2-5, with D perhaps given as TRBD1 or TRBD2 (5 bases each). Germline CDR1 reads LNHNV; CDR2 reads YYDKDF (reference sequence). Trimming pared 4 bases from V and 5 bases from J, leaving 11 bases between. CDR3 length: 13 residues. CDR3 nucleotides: TGTGCCACCAGCAAACGGGACGGGGAGACCCAGTACTTC. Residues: CATSKRDGETQYF. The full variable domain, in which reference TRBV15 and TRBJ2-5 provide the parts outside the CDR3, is DAMVIQNPRYQVTQFGKPVTLSCSQTLNHNVMYWYQQKSSQAPKLLFHYYDKDFNNEADTPDNFQSRRPNTSFCFLDIRSPGLGDTAMYLCATSKRDGETQYFGPGTRLLVL.

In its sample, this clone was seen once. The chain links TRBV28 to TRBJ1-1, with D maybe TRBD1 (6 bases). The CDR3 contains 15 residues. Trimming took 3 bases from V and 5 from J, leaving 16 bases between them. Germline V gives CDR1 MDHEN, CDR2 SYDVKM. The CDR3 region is CASSLDTTGRTEAFF. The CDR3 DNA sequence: TGTGCCAGCAGTTTGGATACGACAGGAAGAACTGAAGCTTTCTTT. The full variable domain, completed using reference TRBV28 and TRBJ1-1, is DVKVTQSSRYLVKRTGEKVFLECVQDMDHENMFWYRQDPGLGLRLIYFSYDVKMKEKGDIPEGYSVSREKKERFSLILESASTNQTSMYLCASSLDTTGRTEAFFGQGTRLTVV.

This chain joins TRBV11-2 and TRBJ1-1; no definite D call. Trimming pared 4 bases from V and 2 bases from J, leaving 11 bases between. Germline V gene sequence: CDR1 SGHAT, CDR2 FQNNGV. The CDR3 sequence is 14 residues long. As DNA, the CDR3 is TGTGCCAGCAGCTCCCGTCGGGAAAACACTGAAGCTTTCTTT. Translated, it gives CASSSRRENTEAFF.

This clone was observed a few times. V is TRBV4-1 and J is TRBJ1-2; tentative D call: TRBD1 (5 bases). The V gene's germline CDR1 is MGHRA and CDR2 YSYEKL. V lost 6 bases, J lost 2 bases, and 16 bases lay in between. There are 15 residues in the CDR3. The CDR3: CASSSAGGENYGYTF. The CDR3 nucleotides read TGCGCCAGCAGTTCGGCGGGGGGAGAAAACTATGGCTACACCTTC.